This entry lists 30 T cell receptor beta chains sequenced from one sample in a study of T cells in Graves' hyperthyroidism and ophthalmopathy. The TCR beta CDR3 regions underwent amplification using RNA transcripts as the source. HTBI primers were employed in a first-round RT-PCR of the TCR CDR3. TCRdb passed the multiplex PCR reads through MiXCR, listing each CDR3 protein once. The sample lists about 560,000 distinct CDR3 sequences; 46% were seen once. The sample comprised peripheral blood or thyroid tissue (not recorded which). These receptor sequences come from a woman between 18 and 29 years old with Graves' hyperthyroidism.

A note on this clonotype: One end of the junction fails to match germline, which may point to a read error. Here the CDR3 DNA reads TGCAGCGCACGGACAGCCGACACTGAAGCTCTCTTT. Translated: CSARTADTEALF. The V and J genes are TRBV29-1 and TRBJ1-1, with D tentatively TRBD1 (6 bases). The CDR3 runs 12 residues. Per the germline V gene, CDR1 is SQVTM and CDR2 is ANQGSEA.

The table lists this clonotype with many counts. The chain has TRBV9 and TRBJ1-1; D remains unclear. Trimming cost V 0 bases and J 5 bases, with 11 bases left between them. CDR1 is SGDLS and CDR2 is YYNGEE in the germline V gene. The CDR3 is made up of 14 amino acids. This chain's CDR3 is CASSVARGGTEAFF. The CDR3 coding sequence is TGTGCCAGCAGCGTAGCTCGGGGAGGTACTGAAGCTTTCTTT.

The DNA for the CDR3 is TGTGCCATCAGAGGCGGGAGGGATGGAAACACCATATATTTT. Residues: CAIRGGRDGNTIYF. The rearrangement links TRBV10-3 to TRBJ1-3; no definite D call. The germline V gene encodes CDR1 ENHRY and CDR2 SYGVKD. This CDR3 comprises 14 residues. The ends were cut back, 6 bases at V and 3 bases at J, with 12 bases in the middle.

The chain joins TRBV7-2 to TRBJ2-7; 10 bases agree with TRBD1. The CDR3 is made up of 13 amino acids. Looked up from germline, CDR1 is SGHTA and CDR2 is FQGNSA. CDR3 coding DNA: TGTGCAAGCGGGGACAGGGGATCCTACGAGCAGTACTTC. It yields the protein CASGDRGSYEQYF.

The chain recombines TRBV24-1 with TRBJ1-5; no firm D call. V lost 7 bases and J 5 bases, leaving 8 bases between the germline ends. Germline CDR1 and CDR2: KGHDR and SFDVKD. This CDR3 has 12 residues. CDR3 amino acids: CATRVFDQPQHF. As DNA, the CDR3 is TGTGCCACCAGGGTCTTCGATCAGCCCCAGCATTTT.

The DNA for the CDR3 is TGTGCCAGCAGCCTCGGGGGGCTGGGGACCCAGTACTTC. This sequence encodes CASSLGGLGTQYF. The rearrangement uses TRBV7-2 and TRBJ2-5, with D perhaps matching TRBD2 (7 bases). CDR3 length: 13 amino acids. The germline CDR1 and CDR2 sequences are SGHTA and FQGNSA. V was shortened by 5 bases and J by 7 bases, with 14 bases between the two germline ends.

There are many counts of this clonotype. This chain uses TRBV2 with TRBJ1-1; D not certain. V shed 4 bases and J shed 7 bases, with 10 bases lying between them. From germline, CDR1 is SNHLY and CDR2 FYNNEI. The CDR3 loop spans 12 amino acids. This CDR3 is CASSGATLEAFF. The CDR3 DNA is TGTGCCAGCAGTGGAGCGACCCTTGAAGCTTTCTTT.

At least ten counts were recorded for this clonotype. The chain joins TRBV25-1 to TRBJ1-1; perhaps TRBD1 as D (5 bases). Germline V lookup: CDR1 MGHDK, CDR2 SYGVNS. Trimming took 1 base from V and 0 from J, leaving 9 bases between them. This CDR3 comprises 15 residues. CDR3 loop: CASSESGRMNTEAFF. CDR3 DNA sequence: TGTGCCAGCAGTGAATCGGGGCGCATGAACACTGAAGCTTTCTTT. Full variable domain (missing parts from reference TRBV25-1 and TRBJ1-1): EADIYQTPRYLVIGTGKKITLECSQTMGHDKMYWYQQDPGMELHLIHYSYGVNSTEKGDLSSESTVSRIRTEHFPLTLESARPSHTSQYLCASSESGRMNTEAFFGQGTRLTVV.

The rearrangement uses TRBV7-2 and TRBJ1-4; the D is unclear. Germline values: CDR1 SGHTA, CDR2 FQGNSA. Trimming shortened V by 5 bases and J by 8 bases, and 12 bases separated the two germline ends. This CDR3 is built from 13 residues. CDR3 protein: CASSQSFGEKLFF. The CDR3, as DNA: TGTGCCAGCAGCCAAAGCTTTGGGGAAAAACTGTTTTTT. The full variable domain, rest sourced from reference TRBV7-2 and TRBJ1-4, is GAGVSQSPSNKVTEKGKDVELRCDPISGHTALYWYRQSLGQGLEFLIYFQGNSAPDKSGLPSDRFSAERTGGSVSTLTIQRTQQEDSAVYLCASSQSFGEKLFFGSGTQLSVL.

The CDR3 spells CASSLAGTSPLHF. The CDR3 DNA reads TGTGCCAGCAGCTTAGCGGGGACATCACCCCTCCACTTT. This chain links TRBV7-3 with TRBJ1-6, with D possibly TRBD1 on 6 matching bases. Germline lookup yields CDR1 SGHTA and CDR2 FQGTGA. V shed 2 bases and J shed 10 bases, with 9 bases lying between them. The CDR3 length is 13 residues.

Ten or more counts support this clonotype. The gene calls are TRBV2 and TRBJ1-6, with D uncertain. V was trimmed by 4 bases and J by 7 bases, leaving 8 bases between them. Germline assignment: CDR1 SNHLY and CDR2 FYNNEI. The CDR3 contains 13 residues. The CDR3 reads CASSVDTNSPLHF. In nucleotides, the CDR3 is TGTGCCAGCAGTGTCGACACAAATTCACCCCTCCACTTT.

The V call is TRBV25-1, the J call TRBJ1-2, with 10 nucleotides matching TRBD1. V lost 5 bases and J lost 7; bases outside the gene matches: 10. The CDR3 covers 15 residues. The germline CDR1 and CDR2 sequences are MGHDK and SYGVNS. The CDR3, as DNA: TGTGCCAGCAGTCCGACAGGGGGCTTTGGGGTTGGCTACACCTTC. Its translation: CASSPTGGFGVGYTF.

The rearrangement joins TRBV7-3 to TRBJ1-6; 11 nucleotides agree with TRBD1. Trimming took 8 bases from V and 9 from J; bases not matched to a gene: 9. Per germline, CDR1 SGHTA and CDR2 FQGTGA. The CDR3 has 15 residues. CDR3 sequence: CASSLPGQGVSPLHF. In DNA, the CDR3 is TGTGCCAGCTCACTACCGGGACAGGGGGTTTCACCCCTCCACTTT.

This chain joins TRBV12-5 and TRBJ1-4; a possible D gene is TRBD1 (5 bases). In germline, CDR1 is LGHNT, CDR2 FRNRAP. This CDR3 spans 14 amino acids. The CDR3 sequence: CASLDTSTNEKLFF. The CDR3 DNA reads TGTGCCAGTCTGGACACCTCAACTAATGAAAAACTGTTTTTT. Looking up the rest from reference TRBV12-5 and TRBJ1-4 gives the full variable domain: DARVTQTPRHKVTEMGQEVTMRCQPILGHNTVFWYRQTMMQGLELLAYFRNRAPLDDSGMPKDRFSAEMPDATLATLKIQPSEPRDSAVYFCASLDTSTNEKLFFGSGTQLSVL.

The V and J genes are TRBV6-2 or TRBV6-3 and TRBJ2-7; TRBD2 might be the D (6 bases). Germline V gene sequence: CDR1 MNHEY, CDR2 SVGEGT. This CDR3 contains 14 residues. V dropped 4 bases and J dropped 2 bases, with 12 bases sitting between them. CDR3: CASSSRERAYEQYF. Written as DNA, the CDR3 is TGTGCCAGCAGTTCCCGGGAGAGGGCCTACGAGCAGTACTTC.

This clonotype was seen more than once but under ten times. The gene calls are TRBV19 and TRBJ1-1; the D is unclear. V lost 3 bases and J lost 7, with 12 bases in between. Germline V gene lookup returns CDR1 LNHDA and CDR2 SQIVND (reference sequence). CDR3 size: 13 residues. The CDR3: CASSMASGDEAFF. CDR3 bases: TGTGCCAGTAGTATGGCTTCCGGGGATGAAGCTTTCTTT.

Only a few counts were recorded for this clonotype. The chain couples TRBV2 to TRBJ2-2; a weak D match, TRBD2 (6 bases). Germline V CDR1 and CDR2: SNHLY, FYNNEI. The V gene lost 5 bases and the J gene lost 4 bases, with 14 bases spanning the gap. The CDR3 has 15 residues. The CDR3 DNA follows: TGTGCCAGCAGTCGGGGAAGGGGAGGCACCGGGGAGCTGTTTTTT. This sequence encodes CASSRGRGGTGELFF.

This clonotype was detected a few times. V and J are TRBV19 and TRBJ1-2; unclear D gene. Trimming pared 3 bases from V and 4 bases from J, leaving 12 bases between. CDR1 is LNHDA and CDR2 is SQIVND in the germline V gene (reference sequence). The CDR3 runs to 14 residues. The CDR3 DNA follows: TGTGCCAGTAGTATTGGGTCGGGTTCCTATGGCTACACCTTC. This codes for CASSIGSGSYGYTF.

This clonotype was counted a few times. CDR3 DNA: TGTGCCAGCAGTTTCGGATTGGAGACCCAGTACTTC. Amino acid sequence: CASSFGLETQYF. This sequence joins TRBV6-5 and TRBJ2-5; D is unresolved. The CDR3 runs 12 residues. The V and J ends lost 4 bases and 5 bases respectively, with 8 bases between them. From germline, CDR1 is MNHEY and CDR2 SVGAGI.

This sequence joins TRBV15 and TRBJ2-7; TRBD1 is a possible D gene (6 bases). This CDR3 has 15 residues. Germline V gives CDR1 LNHNV, CDR2 YYDKDF (reference sequence). V dropped 3 bases and J dropped 4 bases, with 16 bases sitting between them. The CDR3, as DNA: TGTGCCACCAGCAGTTCCCCGGACAGTGGGTACGAGCAGTACTTC. Its translation: CATSSSPDSGYEQYF.

J is TRBJ1-3 and V is TRBV14; D is possibly TRBD1 (5 bases). The CDR3 is 16 amino acids. V was shortened by 5 bases and J by 8 bases, with 22 bases between the two germline ends. Germline CDR1 reads SGHDN; CDR2 reads FVKESK. CDR3 loop: CASSTTPGVLGYTIYF. CDR3 sequence (DNA): TGTGCCAGCAGCACAACCCCGGGGGTACTTGGCTACACCATATATTTT.

The genes are TRBV6-1 and TRBJ2-7, with unresolved D. V lost 5 bases and J lost 2, with 10 bases in between. This CDR3 has 13 amino acids. Germline loops: CDR1 MNHNS, CDR2 SASEGT. CDR3 in amino acids: CASSQGIPYEQYF. The CDR3, as DNA: TGTGCCAGCAGTCAAGGGATTCCCTACGAGCAGTACTTC.

The chain combines TRBV10-3 with TRBJ2-7; D possibly corresponds to TRBD1 (6 bases). Germline V gene sequence: CDR1 ENHRY, CDR2 SYGVKD. CDR3 length equals 13 residues. V lost 7 bases, J lost 2 bases, and 12 bases lay in between. This CDR3 is CAITQGSPYEQYF. CDR3 DNA sequence: TGTGCCATCACCCAGGGGAGTCCCTACGAGCAGTACTTC.

The rearrangement joins TRBV12-5 to TRBJ1-5; maybe TRBD1 (6 bases). This CDR3 has 14 amino acids. Looked up from germline, CDR1 is LGHNT and CDR2 is FRNRAP. V was shortened by 3 bases and J by 3 bases, with 9 bases between the two germline ends. The CDR3 nucleotides are TGTGCTAGTGGTTTTAGGGGGTCCAATCAGCCCCAGCATTTT. Its translation is CASGFRGSNQPQHF.

The CDR3 spells CASSGTSGRAGEQFF. DNA for the CDR3: TGTGCCAGCAGTGGAACTAGCGGGAGGGCCGGAGAGCAGTTCTTC. The V call is TRBV7-9, the J call TRBJ2-5; 13 positions agree with TRBD2. Matching the DNA end better, TRBJ2-1 makes the J call doubtful. The CDR3 contains 15 residues. Germline CDR1 SEHNR, CDR2 FQNEAQ (reference sequence).

The chain is built from TRBV2 and TRBJ1-1, with a possible D match to TRBD1 (6 bases). Trimming removed 6 bases from V and 0 bases from J, with 14 bases in between. This CDR3 is 15 amino acids long. Germline CDR1 and CDR2: SNHLY and FYNNEI. The CDR3 loop reads CASSAEGHMNTEAFF. CDR3 DNA sequence: TGTGCCAGCAGCGCAGAGGGACATATGAACACTGAAGCTTTCTTT.

This chain connects TRBV20-1 to TRBJ1-4, with a tentative D call TRBD1 (5 bases). The CDR3 is 14 residues long. V gave up 2 bases and J gave up 7 bases, with 14 bases separating them. CDR1 is DFQATT, CDR2 SNEGSKA, per germline (reference sequence). CDR3: CSARRAAGIEKLFF. Written as DNA, the CDR3 is TGCAGTGCTAGAAGGGCCGCAGGGATTGAAAAACTGTTTTTT.

In its sample, this clonotype was seen a few times. The genes are TRBV19 and TRBJ2-7; TRBD1 matches 7 bases. The V gene's germline CDR1 is LNHDA and CDR2 SQIVND (reference sequence). The CDR3 length is 15 residues. V lost 4 bases to trimming and J lost 3 bases; unmatched junction nucleotides: 9. The CDR3 DNA reads as TGTGCCAGTAGTAGGGGAAGACAGGGTAGCTACGAGCAGTACTTC. Translating gives CASSRGRQGSYEQYF.

The CDR3 loop is CSVVSGTGYNQPQHF. The CDR3 nucleotides read TGCAGCGTTGTTTCCGGGACAGGTTACAATCAGCCCCAGCATTTT. This sequence joins TRBV29-1 and TRBJ1-5, with 8 nucleotides matching TRBD1. The ends lost 4 bases at V and 3 bases at J; junction bases unmatched: 8. The V gene's germline CDR1 is SQVTM and CDR2 ANQGSEA. CDR3 length: 15 residues.

CDR3 region: CATSRRGRETYEQYF. The CDR3 region has the DNA TGTGCCACCAGCAGAAGGGGGCGAGAGACATACGAGCAGTACTTC. The chain uses TRBV15 and TRBJ2-7; 7 nucleotides line up with TRBD1. The ends lost 2 bases at V and 4 bases at J; junction bases unmatched: 8. The CDR3 runs 15 residues. The germline CDR1 and CDR2 sequences are LNHNV and YYDKDF (reference sequence).